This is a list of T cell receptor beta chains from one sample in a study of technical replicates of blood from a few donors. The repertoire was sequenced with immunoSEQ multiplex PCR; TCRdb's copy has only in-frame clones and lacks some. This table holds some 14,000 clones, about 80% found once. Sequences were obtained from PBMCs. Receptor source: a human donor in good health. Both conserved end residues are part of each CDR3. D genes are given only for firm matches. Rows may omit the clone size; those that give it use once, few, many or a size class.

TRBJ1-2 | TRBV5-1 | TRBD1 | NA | CASSPGTGAGQRYGYTF | TGCGCCAGCAGCCCGGGGACAGGGGCGGGCCAGAGGTATGGCTACACCTTC
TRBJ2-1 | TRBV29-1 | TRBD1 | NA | CSVDGQGDNEQFF | TGCAGCGTTGACGGACAGGGAGACAATGAGCAGTTCTTC
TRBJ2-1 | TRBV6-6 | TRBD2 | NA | CASRRTSGRENEQFF | TGTGCCAGCAGAAGGACTAGCGGGAGGGAAAATGAGCAGTTCTTC
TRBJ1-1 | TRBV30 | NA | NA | CAWSVGAQNTEAFF | TGTGCCTGGAGTGTAGGGGCACAGAACACTGAAGCTTTCTTT
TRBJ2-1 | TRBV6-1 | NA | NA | CASSELEGSYNEQFF | TGTGCCAGCAGTGAATTGGAGGGTTCCTACAATGAGCAGTTCTTC
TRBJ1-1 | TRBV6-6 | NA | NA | CASSPRGMNTEAFF | TGTGCCAGCAGTCCCAGGGGAATGAACACTGAAGCTTTCTTT
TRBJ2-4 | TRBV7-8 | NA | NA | CASSPVPGGAKNIQYF | TGTGCCAGCAGCCCCGTACCCGGAGGAGCCAAAAACATTCAGTACTTC
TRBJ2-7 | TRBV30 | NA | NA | CAWKLHLMGEQYF | TGTGCCTGGAAACTACACCTAATGGGCGAGCAGTACTTC
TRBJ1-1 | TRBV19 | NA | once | CASSILEGNTEAFF | TGTGCCAGTAGCATATTGGAGGGTAACACTGAAGCTTTCTTT
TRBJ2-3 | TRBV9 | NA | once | CASSVVGGVTDTQYF | TGTGCCAGCAGCGTAGTGGGGGGAGTCACAGATACGCAGTATTTT
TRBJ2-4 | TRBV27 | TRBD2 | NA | CASSSAGTSGRVDQYF | TGTGCCAGCAGTTCCGCCGGGACTAGCGGGAGGGTCGATCAGTACTTC
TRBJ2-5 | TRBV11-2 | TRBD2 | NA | CASSSGLAGAETQYF | TGTGCCAGCAGCTCCGGACTAGCGGGAGCAGAGACCCAGTACTTC
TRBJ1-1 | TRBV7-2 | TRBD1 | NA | CASRLDRVDEAFF | TGTGCCAGCAGATTGGACAGGGTGGATGAAGCTTTCTTT
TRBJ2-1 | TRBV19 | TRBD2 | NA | CASSITASGRGEQFF | TGTGCCAGTAGTATAACGGCTAGCGGGAGGGGTGAGCAGTTCTTC
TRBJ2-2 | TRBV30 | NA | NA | CACPLWRANTGELFF | TGTGCCTGTCCCCTCTGGAGGGCGAACACCGGGGAGCTGTTTTTT
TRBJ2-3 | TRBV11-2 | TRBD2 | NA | CASSLGVTSFTDTQYF | TGTGCCAGCAGCTTAGGAGTGACTAGCTTCACAGATACGCAGTATTTT
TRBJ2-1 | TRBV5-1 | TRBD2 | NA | CASSLGTSGRGNEQFF | TGCGCCAGCAGCCTAGGGACTAGCGGGAGGGGAAATGAGCAGTTCTTC
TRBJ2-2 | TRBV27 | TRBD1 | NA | CASSTQQGAVTGELFF | TGTGCCAGCAGTACCCAACAGGGGGCGGTCACCGGGGAGCTGTTTTTT
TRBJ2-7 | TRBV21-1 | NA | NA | CASSTPRVSYEQYF | TGTGCCAGTTCCACCCCGCGGGTTTCCTACGAGCAGTACTTC
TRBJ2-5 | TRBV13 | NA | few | CASSSGRIAQETQYF | TGTGCCAGCAGCTCCGGAAGAATAGCCCAAGAGACCCAGTACTTC
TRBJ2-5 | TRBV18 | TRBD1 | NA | CASSPAGTGKSETQYF | TGTGCCAGCTCACCAGCCGGGACAGGGAAATCAGAGACCCAGTACTTC
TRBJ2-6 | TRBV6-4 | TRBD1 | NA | CASTPGQGGSGANVLTF | TGTGCCAGCACCCCGGGACAGGGGGGCTCTGGGGCCAACGTCCTGACTTTC
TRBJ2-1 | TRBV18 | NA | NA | CASSRATSSEQFF | TGTGCCAGCTCACGGGCCACTAGCAGTGAGCAGTTCTTC
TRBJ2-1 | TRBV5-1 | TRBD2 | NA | CASSYTSGRTYNEQFF | TGCGCCAGCAGCTATACTAGCGGGAGAACCTACAATGAGCAGTTCTTC
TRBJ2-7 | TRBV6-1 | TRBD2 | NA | CASSDGAGAPHEQYF | TGTGCCAGCAGTGATGGGGCGGGAGCCCCGCACGAGCAGTACTTC
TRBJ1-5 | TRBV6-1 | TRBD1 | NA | CASSDTTGGLTNQPQHF | TGTGCCAGCAGTGACACGACAGGGGGCTTAACTAATCAGCCCCAGCATTTT
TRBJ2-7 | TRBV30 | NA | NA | CAWSRETYEQYF | TGTGCCTGGAGTCGAGAGACCTACGAGCAGTACTTC
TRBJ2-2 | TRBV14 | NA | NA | CASSQGRIGTHTGELFF | TGTGCCAGCAGCCAAGGCCGGATCGGGACTCACACCGGGGAGCTGTTTTTT
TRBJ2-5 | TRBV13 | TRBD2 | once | CASSPRLAGEETQYF | TGTGCCAGCAGCCCCCGATTAGCGGGAGAAGAGACCCAGTACTTC
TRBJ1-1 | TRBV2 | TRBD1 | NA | CASSGTGLNTEAFF | TGTGCCAGCAGTGGGACAGGGTTGAACACTGAAGCTTTCTTT
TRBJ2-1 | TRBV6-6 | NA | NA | CASSYSLSEQFF | TGTGCCAGCAGTTACTCGCTCAGTGAGCAGTTCTTC
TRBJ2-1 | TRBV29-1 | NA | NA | CSVEYGGSEQFF | TGCAGCGTTGAGTATGGGGGCAGTGAGCAGTTCTTC
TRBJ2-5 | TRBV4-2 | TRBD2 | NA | CASSQDGTNDNQETQYF | TGTGCCAGCAGCCAAGATGGGACTAACGATAACCAAGAGACCCAGTACTTC
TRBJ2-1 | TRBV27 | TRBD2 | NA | CASSLQGTSVDNEQFF | TGTGCCAGCAGTCTCCAAGGGACTAGCGTTGACAATGAGCAGTTCTTC
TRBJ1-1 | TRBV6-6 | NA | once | CASSCDRSYTEAFF | TGTGCCAGCAGCTGCGACAGGTCTTACACTGAAGCTTTCTTT
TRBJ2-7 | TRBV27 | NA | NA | CAIRRVGSYEQYF | TGTGCCATTCGGAGGGTTGGCTCCTACGAGCAGTACTTC
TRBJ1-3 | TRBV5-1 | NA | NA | CASRQGSSGNTIYF | TGCGCCAGCAGACAGGGTTCTTCTGGAAACACCATATATTTT
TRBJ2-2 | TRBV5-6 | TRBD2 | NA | CASSLVTSGSLSGTGELFF | TGTGCCAGCAGCTTGGTTACTAGCGGGAGTTTGTCGGGCACCGGGGAGCTGTTTTTT
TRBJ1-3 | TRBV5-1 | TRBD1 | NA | CASSLGTGPGGNTIYF | TGCGCCAGCAGCTTGGGGACAGGGCCGGGGGGAAACACCATATATTTT
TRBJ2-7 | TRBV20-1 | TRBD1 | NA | CSAQGDYEQYF | TGCAGTGCTCAGGGGGACTACGAGCAGTACTTC
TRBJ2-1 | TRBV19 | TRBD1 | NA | CASSRGQRSYNEQFF | TGTGCCAGTAGTAGGGGACAGCGTTCCTACAATGAGCAGTTCTTC
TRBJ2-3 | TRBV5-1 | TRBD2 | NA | CASSPGTSGLGTDTQYF | TGCGCCAGCAGTCCCGGGACTAGCGGGCTGGGAACAGATACGCAGTATTTT
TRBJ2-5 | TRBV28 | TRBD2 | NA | CASSYGWSSGTKETQYF | TGTGCCAGCAGCTATGGGTGGTCTAGCGGGACCAAAGAGACCCAGTACTTC